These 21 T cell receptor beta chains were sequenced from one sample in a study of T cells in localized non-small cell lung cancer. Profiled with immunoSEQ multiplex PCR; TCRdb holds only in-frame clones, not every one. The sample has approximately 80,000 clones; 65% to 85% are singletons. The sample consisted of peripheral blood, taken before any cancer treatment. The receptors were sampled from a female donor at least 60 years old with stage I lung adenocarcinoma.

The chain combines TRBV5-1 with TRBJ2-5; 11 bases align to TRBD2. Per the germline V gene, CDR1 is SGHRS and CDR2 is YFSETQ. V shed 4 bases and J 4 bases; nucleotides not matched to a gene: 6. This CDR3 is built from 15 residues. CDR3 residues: CASSISGGGRETQYF. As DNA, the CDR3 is TGCGCCAGCAGCATTAGCGGGGGGGGTCGAGAGACCCAGTACTTC.

The CDR3 sequence: CASSPRFGTSGSHNEQFF. CDR3 bases: TGCGCCAGCAGCCCTCGATTCGGGACTAGCGGCTCGCACAATGAGCAGTTCTTC. The chain carries TRBV5-1 and TRBJ2-1; the match to TRBD2 covers 11 bases. J gave up 5 bases and V 4 bases, and 14 bases lay outside the gene matches. The CDR3 is 18 residues long. From germline, CDR1 is SGHRS and CDR2 YFSETQ.

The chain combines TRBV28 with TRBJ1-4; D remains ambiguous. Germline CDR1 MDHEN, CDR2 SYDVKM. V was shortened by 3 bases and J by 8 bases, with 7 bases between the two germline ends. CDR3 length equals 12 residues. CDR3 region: CASSFGREKLFF. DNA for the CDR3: TGTGCCAGCAGTTTCGGCAGGGAAAAACTGTTTTTT. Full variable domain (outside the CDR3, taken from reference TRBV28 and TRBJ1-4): DVKVTQSSRYLVKRTGEKVFLECVQDMDHENMFWYRQDPGLGLRLIYFSYDVKMKEKGDIPEGYSVSREKKERFSLILESASTNQTSMYLCASSFGREKLFFGSGTQLSVL.

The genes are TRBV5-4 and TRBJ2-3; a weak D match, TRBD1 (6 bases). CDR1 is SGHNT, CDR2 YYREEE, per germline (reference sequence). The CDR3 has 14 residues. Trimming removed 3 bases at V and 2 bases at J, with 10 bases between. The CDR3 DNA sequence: TGTGCCAGCAGCTCAGGACAGTCCACAGATACGCAGTATTTT. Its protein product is CASSSGQSTDTQYF. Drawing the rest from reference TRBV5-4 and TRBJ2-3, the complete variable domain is ETGVTQSPTHLIKTRGQQVTLRCSSQSGHNTVSWYQQALGQGPQFIFQYYREEENGRGNFPPRFSGLQFPNYSSELNVNALELDDSALYLCASSSGQSTDTQYFGPGTRLTVL.

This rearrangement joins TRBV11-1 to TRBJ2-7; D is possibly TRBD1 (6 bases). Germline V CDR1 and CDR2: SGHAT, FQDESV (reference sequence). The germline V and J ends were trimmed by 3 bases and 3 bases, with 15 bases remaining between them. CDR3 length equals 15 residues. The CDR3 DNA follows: TGTGCCAGCAGCTTGTCCCGGTCACAGGGCTACGAGCAGTACTTC. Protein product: CASSLSRSQGYEQYF.

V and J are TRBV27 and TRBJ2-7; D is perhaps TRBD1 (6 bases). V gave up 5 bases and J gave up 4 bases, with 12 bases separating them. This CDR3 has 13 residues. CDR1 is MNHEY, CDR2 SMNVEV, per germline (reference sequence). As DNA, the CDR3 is TGTGCCAGCAGTCTGACAGGTGATTACGAGCAGTACTTC. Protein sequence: CASSLTGDYEQYF.

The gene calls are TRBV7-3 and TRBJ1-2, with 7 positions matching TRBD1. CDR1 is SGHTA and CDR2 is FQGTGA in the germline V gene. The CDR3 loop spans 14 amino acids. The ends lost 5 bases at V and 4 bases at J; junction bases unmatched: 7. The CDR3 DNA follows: TGTGCCAGCAGCCAGGACAGGTGGACCTATGGCTACACCTTC. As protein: CASSQDRWTYGYTF.

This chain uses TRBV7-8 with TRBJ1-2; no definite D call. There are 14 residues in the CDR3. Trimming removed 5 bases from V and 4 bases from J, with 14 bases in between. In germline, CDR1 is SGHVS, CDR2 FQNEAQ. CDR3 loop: CASSGGAGRYGYTF. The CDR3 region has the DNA TGTGCCAGCAGCGGCGGAGCCGGCCGCTATGGCTACACCTTC.

Here the CDR3 reads CASSQEIGNYGYTF. The CDR3, as DNA: TGCGCCAGCAGCCAAGAGATAGGGAACTATGGCTACACCTTC. V is TRBV4-3 and J is TRBJ1-2; D gene ambiguous. Germline loops: CDR1 LGHNA, CDR2 YSLEER. Trimming took 0 bases from V and 2 from J, leaving 7 bases between them. CDR3 length: 14 residues.

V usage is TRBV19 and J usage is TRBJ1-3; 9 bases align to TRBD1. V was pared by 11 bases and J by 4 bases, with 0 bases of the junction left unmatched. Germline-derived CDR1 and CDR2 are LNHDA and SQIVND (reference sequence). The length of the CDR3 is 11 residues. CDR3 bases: TGTGCCGGGACAGGGGGAAACACCATATATTTT. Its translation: CAGTGGNTIYF.

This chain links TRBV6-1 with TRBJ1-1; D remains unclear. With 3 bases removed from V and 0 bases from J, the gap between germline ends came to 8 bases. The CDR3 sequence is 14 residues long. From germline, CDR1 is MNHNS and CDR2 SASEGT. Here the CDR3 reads CASSEGSVNTEAFF. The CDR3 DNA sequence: TGTGCCAGCAGTGAGGGCAGCGTGAACACTGAAGCTTTCTTT.

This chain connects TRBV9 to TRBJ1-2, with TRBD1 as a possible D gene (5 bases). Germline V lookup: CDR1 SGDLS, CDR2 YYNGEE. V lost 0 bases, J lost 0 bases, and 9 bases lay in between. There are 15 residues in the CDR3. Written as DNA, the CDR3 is TGTGCCAGCAGCGTAGGGGGGACTCCTAACTATGGCTACACCTTC. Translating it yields CASSVGGTPNYGYTF.

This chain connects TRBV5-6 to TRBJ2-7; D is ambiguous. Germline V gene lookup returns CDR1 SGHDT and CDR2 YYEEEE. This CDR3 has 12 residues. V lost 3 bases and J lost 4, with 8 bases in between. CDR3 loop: CASSSPPYEQYF. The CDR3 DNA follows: TGTGCCAGCAGCTCCCCCCCGTACGAGCAGTACTTC.

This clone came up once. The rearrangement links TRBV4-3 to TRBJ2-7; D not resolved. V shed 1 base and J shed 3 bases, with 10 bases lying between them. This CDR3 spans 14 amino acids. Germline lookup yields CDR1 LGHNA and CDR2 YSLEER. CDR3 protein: CASSQGVGSYEQYF. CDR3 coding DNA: TGCGCCAGCAGCCAAGGTGTCGGAAGCTACGAGCAGTACTTC.

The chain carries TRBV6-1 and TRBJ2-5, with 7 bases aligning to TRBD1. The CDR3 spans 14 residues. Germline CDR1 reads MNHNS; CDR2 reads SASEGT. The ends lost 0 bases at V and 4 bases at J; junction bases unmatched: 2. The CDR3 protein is CASSEAAGGETQYF. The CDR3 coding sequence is TGTGCCAGCAGTGAAGCGGCAGGGGGAGAGACCCAGTACTTC.

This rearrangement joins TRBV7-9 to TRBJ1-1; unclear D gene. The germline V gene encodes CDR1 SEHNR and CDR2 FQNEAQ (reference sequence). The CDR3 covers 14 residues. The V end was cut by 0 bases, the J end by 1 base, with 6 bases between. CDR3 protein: CASSLARPNTEAFF. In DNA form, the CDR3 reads TGTGCCAGCAGCTTAGCGCGGCCGAACACTGAAGCTTTCTTT.

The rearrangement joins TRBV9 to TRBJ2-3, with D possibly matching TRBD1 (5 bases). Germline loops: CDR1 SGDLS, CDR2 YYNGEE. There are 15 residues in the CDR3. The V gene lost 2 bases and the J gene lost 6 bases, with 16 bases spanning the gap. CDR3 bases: TGTGCCAGCAGCGTGACAGTCGGAGTTGTGGATACGCAGTATTTT. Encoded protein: CASSVTVGVVDTQYF.

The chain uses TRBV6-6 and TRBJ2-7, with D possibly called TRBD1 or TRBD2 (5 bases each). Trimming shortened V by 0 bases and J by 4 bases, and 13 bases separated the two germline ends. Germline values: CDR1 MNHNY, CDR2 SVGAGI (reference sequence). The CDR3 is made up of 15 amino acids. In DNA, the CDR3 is TGTGCCAGCAGTTACTCGATGGGGGAGACGTACGAGCAGTACTTC. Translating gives CASSYSMGETYEQYF.

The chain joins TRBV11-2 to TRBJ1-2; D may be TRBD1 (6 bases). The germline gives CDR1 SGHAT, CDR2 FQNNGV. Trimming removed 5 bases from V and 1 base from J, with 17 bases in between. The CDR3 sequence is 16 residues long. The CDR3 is CASSPGYREDNYGYTF. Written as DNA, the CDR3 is TGTGCCAGCAGCCCGGGGTACAGGGAAGATAACTATGGCTACACCTTC.

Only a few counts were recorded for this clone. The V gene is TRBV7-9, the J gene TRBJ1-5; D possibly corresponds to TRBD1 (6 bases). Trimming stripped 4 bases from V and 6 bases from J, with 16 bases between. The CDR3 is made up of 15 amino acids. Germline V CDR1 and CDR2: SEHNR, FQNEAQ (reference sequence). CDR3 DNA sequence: TGTGCCAGCAGCTCCCAGGGGCTCGGGAGTCAGCCCCAGCATTTT. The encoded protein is CASSSQGLGSQPQHF.

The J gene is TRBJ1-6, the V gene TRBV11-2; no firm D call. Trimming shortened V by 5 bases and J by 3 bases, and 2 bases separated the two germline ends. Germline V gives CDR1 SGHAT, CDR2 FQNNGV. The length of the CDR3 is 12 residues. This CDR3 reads CASSHYNSPLHF. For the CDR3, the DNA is TGTGCCAGCAGCCACTATAATTCACCCCTCCACTTT.